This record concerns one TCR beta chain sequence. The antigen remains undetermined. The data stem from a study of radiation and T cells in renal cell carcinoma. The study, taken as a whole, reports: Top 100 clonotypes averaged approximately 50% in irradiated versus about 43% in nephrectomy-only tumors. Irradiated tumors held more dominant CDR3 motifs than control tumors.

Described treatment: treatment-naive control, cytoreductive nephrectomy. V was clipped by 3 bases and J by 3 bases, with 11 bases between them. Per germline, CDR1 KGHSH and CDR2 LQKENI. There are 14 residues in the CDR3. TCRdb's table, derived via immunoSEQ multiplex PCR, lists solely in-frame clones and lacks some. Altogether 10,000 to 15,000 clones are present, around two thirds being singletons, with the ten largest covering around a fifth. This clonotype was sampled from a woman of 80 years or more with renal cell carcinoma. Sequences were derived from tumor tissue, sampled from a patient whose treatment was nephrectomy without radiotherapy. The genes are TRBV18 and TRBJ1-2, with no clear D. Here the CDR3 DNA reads TGTGCCAGCTCACCCGCCCAGGTCGACTATGGCTACACCTTC. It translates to CASSPAQVDYGYTF.